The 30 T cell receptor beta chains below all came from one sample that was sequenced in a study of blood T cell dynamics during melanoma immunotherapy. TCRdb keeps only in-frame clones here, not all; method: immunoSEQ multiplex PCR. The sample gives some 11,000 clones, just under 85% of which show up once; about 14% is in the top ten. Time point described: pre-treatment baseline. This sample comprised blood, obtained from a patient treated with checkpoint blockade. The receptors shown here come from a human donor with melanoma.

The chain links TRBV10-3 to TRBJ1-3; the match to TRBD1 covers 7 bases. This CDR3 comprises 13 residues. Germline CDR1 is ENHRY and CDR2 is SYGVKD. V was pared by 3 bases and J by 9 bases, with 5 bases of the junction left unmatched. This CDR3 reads CAISETGVVTIYF. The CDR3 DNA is TGTGCCATCAGTGAAACAGGGGTGGTCACCATATATTTT.

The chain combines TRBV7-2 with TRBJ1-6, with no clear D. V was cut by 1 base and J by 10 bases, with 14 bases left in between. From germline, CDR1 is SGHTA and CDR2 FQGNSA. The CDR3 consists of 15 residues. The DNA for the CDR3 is TGTGCCAGCAGCTTAGATCCGGGTGAGAGCTCACCCCTCCACTTT. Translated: CASSLDPGESSPLHF.

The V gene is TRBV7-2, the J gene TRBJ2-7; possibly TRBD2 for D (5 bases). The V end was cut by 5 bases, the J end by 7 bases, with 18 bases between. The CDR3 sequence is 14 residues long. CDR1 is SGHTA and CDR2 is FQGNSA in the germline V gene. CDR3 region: CASSPLRLAGEQYF. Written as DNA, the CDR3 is TGTGCCAGCAGCCCCCTCCGGCTAGCCGGAGAGCAGTACTTC.

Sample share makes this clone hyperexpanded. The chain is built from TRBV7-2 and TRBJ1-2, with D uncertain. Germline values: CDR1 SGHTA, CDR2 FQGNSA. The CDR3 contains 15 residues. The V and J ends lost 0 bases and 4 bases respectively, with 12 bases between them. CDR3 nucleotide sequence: TGTGCCAGCAGCTTAGCGACCACAGCCCTCTATGGCTACACCTTC. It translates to CASSLATTALYGYTF.

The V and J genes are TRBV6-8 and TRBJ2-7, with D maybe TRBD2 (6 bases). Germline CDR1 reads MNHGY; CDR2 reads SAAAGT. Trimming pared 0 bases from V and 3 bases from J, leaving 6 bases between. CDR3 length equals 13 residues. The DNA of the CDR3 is TGTGCCAGCAGTTACTCGGAGGGCTACGAGCAGTACTTC. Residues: CASSYSEGYEQYF.

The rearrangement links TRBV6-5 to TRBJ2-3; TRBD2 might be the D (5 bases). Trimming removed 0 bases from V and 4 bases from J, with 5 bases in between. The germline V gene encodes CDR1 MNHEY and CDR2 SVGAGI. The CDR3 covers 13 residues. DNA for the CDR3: TGTGCCAGCAGTTACTCAGCGGCAGATACGCAGTATTTT. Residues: CASSYSAADTQYF.

The CDR3 region has the DNA TGTGCCAGCAGCCCCGGGACTAGCCAAGAGACCCAGTACTTC. Residues: CASSPGTSQETQYF. The gene calls are TRBV7-2 and TRBJ2-5; 8 nucleotides line up with TRBD2. Germline loops: CDR1 SGHTA, CDR2 FQGNSA. This CDR3 contains 14 residues. Germline trimming cut 5 bases from V and 1 base from J; bases unmatched to any gene: 3.

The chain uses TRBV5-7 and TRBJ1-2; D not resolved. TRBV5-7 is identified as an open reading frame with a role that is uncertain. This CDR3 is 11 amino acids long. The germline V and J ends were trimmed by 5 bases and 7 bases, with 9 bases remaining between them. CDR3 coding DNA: TGTGCCAGCAGGGTGGGTGTTGGCTACACCTTC. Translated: CASRVGVGYTF.

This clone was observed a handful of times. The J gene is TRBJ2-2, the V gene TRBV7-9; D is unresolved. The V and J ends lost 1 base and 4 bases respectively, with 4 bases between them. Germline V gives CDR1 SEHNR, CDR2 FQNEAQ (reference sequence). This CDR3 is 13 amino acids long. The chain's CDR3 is CASSLGGTGELFF. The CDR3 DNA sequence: TGTGCCAGCAGCTTAGGGGGCACCGGGGAGCTGTTTTTT.

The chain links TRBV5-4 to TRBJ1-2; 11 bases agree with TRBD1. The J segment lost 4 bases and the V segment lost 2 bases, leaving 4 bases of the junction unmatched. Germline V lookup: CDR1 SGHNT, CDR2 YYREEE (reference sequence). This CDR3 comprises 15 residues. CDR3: CASSFGTGGGYGYTF. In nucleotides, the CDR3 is TGTGCCAGCAGCTTCGGGACAGGGGGTGGCTATGGCTACACCTTC.

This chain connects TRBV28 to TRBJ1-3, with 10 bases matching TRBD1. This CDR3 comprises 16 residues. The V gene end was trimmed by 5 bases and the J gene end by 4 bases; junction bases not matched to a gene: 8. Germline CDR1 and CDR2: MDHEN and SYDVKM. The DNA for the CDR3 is TGTGCCAGCAGTCCTCAGACAGGGGGCTACGGAAACACCATATATTTT. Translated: CASSPQTGGYGNTIYF. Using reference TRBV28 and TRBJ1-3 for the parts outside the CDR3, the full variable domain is DVKVTQSSRYLVKRTGEKVFLECVQDMDHENMFWYRQDPGLGLRLIYFSYDVKMKEKGDIPEGYSVSREKKERFSLILESASTNQTSMYLCASSPQTGGYGNTIYFGEGSWLTVV.

The CDR3 DNA follows: TGTGCCAGCAACCTGAATTCAGGACGGGACACTGAAGCTTTCTTT. Amino acid sequence: CASNLNSGRDTEAFF. The chain employs TRBV28 and TRBJ1-1; D is unclear. Deletions cut 7 bases from V and 3 bases from J, with 18 bases between. Germline V gene sequence: CDR1 MDHEN, CDR2 SYDVKM. The CDR3 totals 15 residues. Filled out from reference TRBV28 and TRBJ1-1, the complete variable domain reads DVKVTQSSRYLVKRTGEKVFLECVQDMDHENMFWYRQDPGLGLRLIYFSYDVKMKEKGDIPEGYSVSREKKERFSLILESASTNQTSMYLCASNLNSGRDTEAFFGQGTRLTVV.

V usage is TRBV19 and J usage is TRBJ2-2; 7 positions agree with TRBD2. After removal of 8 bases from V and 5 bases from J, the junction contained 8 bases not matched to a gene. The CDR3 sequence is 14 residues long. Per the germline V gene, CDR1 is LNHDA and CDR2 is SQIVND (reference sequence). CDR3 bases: TGTGCCAGTGGAAGGGAGGGTTATACCGGGGAGCTGTTTTTT. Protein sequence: CASGREGYTGELFF.

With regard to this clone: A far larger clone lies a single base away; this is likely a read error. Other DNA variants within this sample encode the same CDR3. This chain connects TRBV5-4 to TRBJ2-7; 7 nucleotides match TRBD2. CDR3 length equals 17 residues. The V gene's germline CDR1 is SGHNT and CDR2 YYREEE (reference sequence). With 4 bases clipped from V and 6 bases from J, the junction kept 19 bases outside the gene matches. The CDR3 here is CASSQDGAGRRPGEQYF. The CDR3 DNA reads TGTGCCAGCAGCCAGGATGGAGCCGGGAGGCGTCCCGGCGAGCAGTACTTC. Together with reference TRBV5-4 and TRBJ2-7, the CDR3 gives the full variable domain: ETGVTQSPTHLIKTRGQQVTLRCSSQSGHNTVSWYQQALGQGPQFIFQYYREEENGRGNFPPRFSGLQFPNYSSELNVNALELDDSALYLCASSQDGAGRRPGEQYFGPGTRLTVT.

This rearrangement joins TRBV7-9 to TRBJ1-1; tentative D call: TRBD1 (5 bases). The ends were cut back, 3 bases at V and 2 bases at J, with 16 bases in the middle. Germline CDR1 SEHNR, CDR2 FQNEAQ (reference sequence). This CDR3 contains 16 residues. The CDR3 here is CASSLLGGGGNTEAFF. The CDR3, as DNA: TGTGCCAGCAGCTTGCTGGGGGGGGGAGGCAACACTGAAGCTTTCTTT.

The CDR3, as DNA: TGTGCCAGCAGCTTCCGCGGGGGGGGATACTACGAGCAGTACTTC. This gives the protein CASSFRGGGYYEQYF. This chain joins TRBV11-3 and TRBJ2-7; 9 bases line up with TRBD2. From germline, CDR1 is SGHNT and CDR2 YENEEA. The V segment lost 3 bases and the J segment 3 bases; nucleotides outside the gene matches: 6. The CDR3 contains 15 residues.

The CDR3 nucleotides read TGTGCCAGCAGCGCACTAGGAGGGATGGACAATGAGCAGTTCTTC. It encodes CASSALGGMDNEQFF. This sequence joins TRBV7-9 and TRBJ2-1; possible D gene TRBD2, 6 bases. Trimming took off 5 bases at V and 5 bases at J, with 16 bases between the two ends. The germline gives CDR1 SEHNR, CDR2 FQNEAQ (reference sequence). The CDR3 contains 15 residues.

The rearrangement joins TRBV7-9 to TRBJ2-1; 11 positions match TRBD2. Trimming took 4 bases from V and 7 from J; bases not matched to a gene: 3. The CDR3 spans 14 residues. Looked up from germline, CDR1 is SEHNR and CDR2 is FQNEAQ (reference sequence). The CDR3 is CASSSGTSGNEQFF. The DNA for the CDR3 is TGTGCCAGCAGCTCGGGGACTAGCGGTAATGAGCAGTTCTTC.

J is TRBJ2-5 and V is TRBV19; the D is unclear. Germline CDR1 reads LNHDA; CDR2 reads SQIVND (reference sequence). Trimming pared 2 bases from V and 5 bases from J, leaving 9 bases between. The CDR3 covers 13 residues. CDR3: CASSIIAAETQYF. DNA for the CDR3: TGTGCCAGTAGTATAATCGCAGCGGAGACCCAGTACTTC.

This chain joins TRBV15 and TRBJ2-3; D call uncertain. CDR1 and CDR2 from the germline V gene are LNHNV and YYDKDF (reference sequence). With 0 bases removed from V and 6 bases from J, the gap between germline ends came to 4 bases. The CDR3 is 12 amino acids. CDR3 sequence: CATSREGDTQYF. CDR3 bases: TGTGCCACCAGCAGAGAGGGGGATACGCAGTATTTT.

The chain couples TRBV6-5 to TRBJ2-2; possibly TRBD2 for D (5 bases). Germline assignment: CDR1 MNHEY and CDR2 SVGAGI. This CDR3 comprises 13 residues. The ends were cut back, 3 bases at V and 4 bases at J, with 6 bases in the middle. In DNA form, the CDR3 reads TGTGCCAGCAGTTATAGCGTCACCGGGGAGCTGTTTTTT. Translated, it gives CASSYSVTGELFF.

The CDR3 sequence is CASSTLRSGRTQYF. Here the CDR3 DNA reads TGTGCCAGCAGCACCCTTAGGTCCGGGCGGACCCAGTACTTC. This chain uses TRBV7-2 with TRBJ2-5; D not certain. CDR1 is SGHTA, CDR2 FQGNSA, per germline. This CDR3 contains 14 residues. Trimming removed 5 bases at V and 7 bases at J, with 17 bases between.

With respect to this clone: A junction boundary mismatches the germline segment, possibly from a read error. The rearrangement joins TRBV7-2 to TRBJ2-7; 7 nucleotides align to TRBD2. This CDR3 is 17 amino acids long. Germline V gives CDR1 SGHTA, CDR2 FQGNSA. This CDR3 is CASSQDGAGRRPGEQYF. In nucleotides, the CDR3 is TGCGCCAGCAGCCAGGATGGAGCCGGGAGGCGTCCCGGCGAGCAGTACTTC.

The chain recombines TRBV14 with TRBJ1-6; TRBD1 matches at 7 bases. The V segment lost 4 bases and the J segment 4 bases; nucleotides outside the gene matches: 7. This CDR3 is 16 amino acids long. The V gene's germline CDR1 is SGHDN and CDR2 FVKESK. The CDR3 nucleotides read TGTGCCAGCAGCCCATCCGGGACAGTTTATAATTCACCCCTCCACTTT. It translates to CASSPSGTVYNSPLHF.

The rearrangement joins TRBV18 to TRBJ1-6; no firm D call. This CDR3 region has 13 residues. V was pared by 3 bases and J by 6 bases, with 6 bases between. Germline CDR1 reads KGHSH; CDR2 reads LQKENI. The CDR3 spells CASSPRGNSPLHF. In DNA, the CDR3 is TGTGCCAGCTCACCGCGCGGTAATTCACCCCTCCACTTT.

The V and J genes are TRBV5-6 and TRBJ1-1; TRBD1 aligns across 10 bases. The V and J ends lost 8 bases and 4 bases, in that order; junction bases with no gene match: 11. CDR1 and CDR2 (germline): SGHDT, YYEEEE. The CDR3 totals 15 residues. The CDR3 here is CASEPGQGWSTEAFF. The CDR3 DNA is TGTGCCAGTGAACCGGGACAGGGGTGGTCCACTGAAGCTTTCTTT.

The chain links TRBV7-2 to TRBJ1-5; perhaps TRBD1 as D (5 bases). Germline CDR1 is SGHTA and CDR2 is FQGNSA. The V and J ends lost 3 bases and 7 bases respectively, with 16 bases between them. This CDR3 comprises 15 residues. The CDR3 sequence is CASSFIPTENQPQHF. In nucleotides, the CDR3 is TGTGCCAGCAGCTTCATTCCGACAGAAAACCAGCCCCAGCATTTT.

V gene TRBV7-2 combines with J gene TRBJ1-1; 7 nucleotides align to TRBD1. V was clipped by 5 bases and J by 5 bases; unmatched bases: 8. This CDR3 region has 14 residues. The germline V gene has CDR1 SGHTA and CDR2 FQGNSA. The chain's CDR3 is CASSPRTGGTEAFF. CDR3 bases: TGTGCCAGCAGCCCTCGGACAGGAGGGACTGAAGCTTTCTTT. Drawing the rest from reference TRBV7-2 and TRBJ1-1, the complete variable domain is GAGVSQSPSNKVTEKGKDVELRCDPISGHTALYWYRQSLGQGLEFLIYFQGNSAPDKSGLPSDRFSAERTGGSVSTLTIQRTQQEDSAVYLCASSPRTGGTEAFFGQGTRLTVV.

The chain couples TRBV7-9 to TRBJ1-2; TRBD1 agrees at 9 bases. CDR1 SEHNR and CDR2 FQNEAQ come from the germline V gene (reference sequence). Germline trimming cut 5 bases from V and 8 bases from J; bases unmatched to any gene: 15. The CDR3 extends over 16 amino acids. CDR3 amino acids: CASSLVRVQGAEGYTF. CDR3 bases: TGTGCCAGCAGCCTAGTTCGCGTACAGGGGGCGGAGGGCTACACCTTC. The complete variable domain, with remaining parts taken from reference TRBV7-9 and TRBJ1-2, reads DTGVSQNPRHKITKRGQNVTFRCDPISEHNRLYWYRQTLGQGPEFLTYFQNEAQLEKSRLLSDRFSAERPKGSFSTLEIQRTEQGDSAMYLCASSLVRVQGAEGYTFGSGTRLTVV.

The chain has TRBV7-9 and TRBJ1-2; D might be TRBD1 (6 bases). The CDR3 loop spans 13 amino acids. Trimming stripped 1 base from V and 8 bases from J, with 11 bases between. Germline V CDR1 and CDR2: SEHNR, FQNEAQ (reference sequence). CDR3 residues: CASSLGQGTGYTF. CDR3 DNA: TGTGCCAGCAGCTTAGGGCAGGGGACCGGCTACACCTTC.